The 11 T cell receptor beta chains presented below share a single source sample, sequenced in a study of shared clonotypes between healthy human individuals. The naive CD8 fraction comprised CD45RO-negative cells positively selected for CCR7 and excluded terminally differentiated effector memory CD45RA+ cells. Generated by immunoSEQ multiplex PCR, the TCRdb table keeps only in-frame clones and is missing some. The sample records a few million clones, 90% to 95% being singletons. Sequencing used naive CD8+ T cells from PBMCs. All receptors derive from a man between 18 and 35 years old in good health. Some clones in this sample may be carry-over from other donors' samples.

The J gene is TRBJ2-3, the V gene TRBV11-2; D gene uncertain. Germline CDR1 reads SGHAT; CDR2 reads FQNNGV. This CDR3 is built from 16 residues. V dropped 1 base and J dropped 1 base, with 12 bases sitting between them. For the CDR3, the DNA is TGTGCCAGCAGCTTAGGGTCGCGACGCCGCACAGATACGCAGTATTTT. It is translated as CASSLGSRRRTDTQYF.

V and J are TRBV20-1 and TRBJ2-7; no definite D call. V was cut by 5 bases and J by 1 base, with 3 bases left in between. The CDR3 is made up of 10 amino acids. Germline-derived CDR1 and CDR2 are DFQATT and SNEGSKA (reference sequence). The DNA of the CDR3 is TGCAGTGCTGAGTCCTACGAGCAGTACTTC. It is translated as CSAESYEQYF.

The CDR3 here is CASSFGTRRTQYF. As DNA, the CDR3 is TGTGCCAGCAGTTTTGGGACCCGGCGGACCCAGTACTTC. The gene calls are TRBV28 and TRBJ2-5, with D perhaps given as TRBD1 or TRBD2 (5 bases each). The CDR3 covers 13 residues. Germline loops: CDR1 MDHEN, CDR2 SYDVKM. Trimming cost V 3 bases and J 7 bases, with 12 bases left between them. The whole variable domain, filled in from reference TRBV28 and TRBJ2-5, reads DVKVTQSSRYLVKRTGEKVFLECVQDMDHENMFWYRQDPGLGLRLIYFSYDVKMKEKGDIPEGYSVSREKKERFSLILESASTNQTSMYLCASSFGTRRTQYFGPGTRLLVL.

The rearrangement links TRBV5-6 to TRBJ2-7; D is perhaps TRBD1 (6 bases). The ends were cut back, 3 bases at V and 4 bases at J, with 23 bases in the middle. This CDR3 comprises 17 residues. From germline, CDR1 is SGHDT and CDR2 YYEEEE. This CDR3 is CASSSTIQGPGNYEQYF. The CDR3, as DNA: TGTGCCAGCAGCTCGACCATACAGGGACCCGGAAATTACGAGCAGTACTTC.

The chain joins TRBV6-6 to TRBJ2-3; D unclear. Per the germline V gene, CDR1 is MNHNY and CDR2 is SVGAGI (reference sequence). V was pared by 5 bases and J by 7 bases, with 13 bases between. The CDR3 runs 13 residues. The CDR3 loop reads CASSPGFSHTQYF. The CDR3 DNA follows: TGTGCCAGCAGTCCGGGCTTCTCCCATACGCAGTATTTT.

The J gene is TRBJ1-5, the V gene TRBV27; D remains unclear. This CDR3 spans 12 amino acids. The V gene lost 8 bases and the J gene lost 9 bases, with 14 bases spanning the gap. Per germline, CDR1 MNHEY and CDR2 SMNVEV (reference sequence). CDR3 nucleotides: TGTGCCAGCGGGCCCCGGGATAGGCCCCAGCATTTT. Protein sequence: CASGPRDRPQHF.

With respect to this clone: Additional DNA sequences in this sample encode the identical CDR3. The chain uses TRBV28 and TRBJ2-7; tentative D call: TRBD2 (5 bases). Germline V gives CDR1 MDHEN, CDR2 SYDVKM. V shed 3 bases and J shed 3 bases, with 9 bases lying between them. This CDR3 is 13 amino acids long. The CDR3 loop is CASSLGEFYEQYF. CDR3 coding DNA: TGTGCCAGCAGTTTGGGAGAATTCTACGAGCAGTACTTC. Together with reference TRBV28 and TRBJ2-7, the CDR3 gives the full variable domain: DVKVTQSSRYLVKRTGEKVFLECVQDMDHENMFWYRQDPGLGLRLIYFSYDVKMKEKGDIPEGYSVSREKKERFSLILESASTNQTSMYLCASSLGEFYEQYFGPGTRLTVT.

The chain links TRBV5-6 to TRBJ2-2, with 8 bases that match TRBD1. J was trimmed by 4 bases and V by 5 bases; bases with no gene match: 10. The CDR3 covers 16 residues. CDR1 and CDR2 (germline): SGHDT, YYEEEE. CDR3: CASSPGQGAATGELFF. The CDR3 DNA follows: TGTGCCAGCAGTCCGGGGCAGGGGGCCGCCACCGGGGAGCTGTTTTTT.

The V call is TRBV4-3, the J call TRBJ1-5; D remains ambiguous. CDR1 and CDR2 from the germline V gene are LGHNA and YSLEER. There are 13 residues in the CDR3. Between the trimmed V and J ends, which lost 3 bases and 0 bases, there was a span of 3 bases. This chain's CDR3 is CASSQNSNQPQHF. The CDR3 DNA is TGCGCCAGCAGCCAGAATAGCAATCAGCCCCAGCATTTT.

V is TRBV4-3 and J is TRBJ2-3, with TRBD2 matching over 9 bases. This CDR3 has 18 residues. Germline trimming cut 4 bases from V and 5 bases from J; bases unmatched to any gene: 16. Germline CDR1 reads LGHNA; CDR2 reads YSLEER. DNA for the CDR3: TGCGCCAGCAGCCCCGAGGGAGGTAGCGGGAGTGGGGAAGATACGCAGTATTTT. Its protein is CASSPEGGSGSGEDTQYF.

This chain uses TRBV30 with TRBJ2-7, with TRBD2 matching over 7 bases. From germline, CDR1 is GTSNPN and CDR2 SVGIG (reference sequence). CDR3 length equals 15 residues. V shed 2 bases and J 2 bases; nucleotides not matched to a gene: 9. The CDR3 coding sequence is TGTGCCTGGAGTCTCATCGGGAGGCAAGCCTACGAGCAGTACTTC. Its protein product is CAWSLIGRQAYEQYF.